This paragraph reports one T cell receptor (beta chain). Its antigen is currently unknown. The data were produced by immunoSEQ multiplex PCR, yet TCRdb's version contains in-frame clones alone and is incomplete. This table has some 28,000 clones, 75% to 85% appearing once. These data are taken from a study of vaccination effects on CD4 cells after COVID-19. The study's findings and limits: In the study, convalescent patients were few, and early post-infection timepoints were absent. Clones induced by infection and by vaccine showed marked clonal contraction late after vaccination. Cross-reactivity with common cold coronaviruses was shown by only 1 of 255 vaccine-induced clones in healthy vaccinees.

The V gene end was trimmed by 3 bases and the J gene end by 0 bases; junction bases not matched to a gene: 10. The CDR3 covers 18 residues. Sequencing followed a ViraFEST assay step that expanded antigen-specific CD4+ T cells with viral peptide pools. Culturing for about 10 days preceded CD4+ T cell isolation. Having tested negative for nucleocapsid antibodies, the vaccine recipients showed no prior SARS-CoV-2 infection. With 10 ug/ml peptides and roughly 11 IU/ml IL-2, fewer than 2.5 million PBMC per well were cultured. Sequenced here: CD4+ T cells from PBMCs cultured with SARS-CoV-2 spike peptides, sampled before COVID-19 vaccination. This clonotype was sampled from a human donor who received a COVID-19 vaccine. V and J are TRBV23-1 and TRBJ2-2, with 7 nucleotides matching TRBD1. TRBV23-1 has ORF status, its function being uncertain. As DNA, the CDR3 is TGCGCCAGCAGTCATTACCGGGACAGAAAATCGAACACCGGGGAGCTGTTTTTT. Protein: CASSHYRDRKSNTGELFF.